These T cell receptor beta chains were read from a single sample in a study of T-cell reconstitution after alpha-beta-depleted transplantation in children. Using its own MiXCR run on the PCR reads, TCRdb lists one record per CDR3 protein. In the table there are 350,000 to 400,000 distinct CDR3 sequences, around 21% of which are singletons. The specimen comprised PBMCs from the stem cell graft donor, sampled from the stem cell graft. These receptors originate from a human donor who donated a stem cell graft to a child with acute myeloid leukemia. The CDR3 runs from the conserved cysteine through the conserved F or W. D genes are given only for firm matches. Size tells how often a clone was seen (once, few, many) or the class of an expanded clone, and some rows leave it out.

d_call,v_call,clone_size,j_call,cdr3_length,cdr3_aa,cdr3_nt
TRBD2,TRBV20-1,many,TRBJ2-1,16,CSARGSGLAYNNEQFF,TGCAGTGCTAGGGGCTCGGGACTAGCGTACAACAATGAGCAGTTCTTC
TRBD1,TRBV20-1,many,TRBJ1-2,13,CSPYRTGTYGYTF,TGCAGTCCCTATCGGACAGGGACCTATGGCTACACCTTC
TRBD2,TRBV10-3,many,TRBJ2-5,14,CAISGTSGQETQYF,TGTGCCATCAGCGGGACTAGCGGACAAGAGACCCAGTACTTC
-,TRBV5-1,-,TRBJ1-1,14,CASSLAPRNTEAFF,TGCGCCAGCAGCTTGGCTCCCAGAAACACTGAAGCTTTCTTT
-,TRBV20-1,many,TRBJ2-3,15,CSARSLRESTDTQYF,TGCAGTGCTAGATCTCTCCGGGAAAGCACAGATACGCAGTATTTT
-,TRBV5-5,-,TRBJ2-1,15,CASSQGVIGANEQFF,TGTGCCAGCAGCCAAGGTGTTATAGGAGCCAATGAGCAGTTCTTC
TRBD1,TRBV20-1,-,TRBJ2-1,14,CSASRDRGYNEQFF,TGCAGTGCTAGTCGAGACAGGGGATACAATGAGCAGTTCTTC
-,TRBV20-1,-,TRBJ2-7,13,CSARKGVNYEQYF,TGCAGTGCTAGAAAAGGTGTTAACTACGAGCAGTACTTC
-,TRBV20-1,few,TRBJ1-1,15,CSARGPERGYTEAFF,TGCAGTGCTAGGGGACCGGAAAGGGGGTACACTGAAGCTTTCTTT
TRBD1,TRBV24-1,few,TRBJ2-7,13,CASEGTESYEQYF,TGTGCCTCAGAGGGGACAGAATCCTACGAGCAGTACTTC
TRBD1,TRBV27,-,TRBJ2-7,14,CASRSGTANYEQYF,TGTGCCAGCAGGTCCGGGACAGCTAACTACGAGCAGTACTTC
-,TRBV29-1,-,TRBJ2-7,14,CSVEVYDSSYEQYF,TGCAGCGTTGAAGTTTACGACTCATCCTACGAGCAGTACTTC
TRBD2,TRBV20-1,many,TRBJ2-7,16,CSAKPFSGRASYEQYF,TGCAGTGCTAAACCGTTTAGCGGGAGGGCCTCCTACGAGCAGTACTTC